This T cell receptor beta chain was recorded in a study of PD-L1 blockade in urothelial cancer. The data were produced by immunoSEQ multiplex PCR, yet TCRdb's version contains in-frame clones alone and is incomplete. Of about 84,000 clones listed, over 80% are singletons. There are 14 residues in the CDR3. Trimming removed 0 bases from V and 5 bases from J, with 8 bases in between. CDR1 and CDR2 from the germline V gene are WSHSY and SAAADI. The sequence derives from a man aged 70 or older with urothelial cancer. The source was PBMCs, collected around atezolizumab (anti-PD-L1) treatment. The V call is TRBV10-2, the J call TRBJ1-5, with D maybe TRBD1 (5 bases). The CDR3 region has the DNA TGCGCCAGCAGTGAGTCCCCAGGGTATCAGCCCCAGCATTTT. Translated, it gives CASSESPGYQPQHF.